The T cell receptor (beta chain) under discussion was sequenced for a study of cytomegalovirus exposure and HLA in healthy donors. The germline V and J ends were trimmed by 0 bases and 7 bases, with 13 bases remaining between them. CDR3 length: 14 amino acids. Germline loops: CDR1 LNHNV, CDR2 YYDKDF (reference sequence). Whole-study findings and limits: Some public TCRs appeared in many individuals, while most sequences were rare. Clusters of TCRs from the first cohort tended to co-occur in the roughly 120 validation repertoires (as a later analysis found). Using the classifier, cytomegalovirus status was reportedly diagnosed with high specificity and sensitivity.

While the first cohort had 600 to 800 subjects, the donors belonged to the separate validation cohort of over a hundred subjects. Using immunoSEQ multiplex PCR, the repertoire was profiled, and TCRdb retains in-frame clones only, with some absent. This table has about 280,000 clones, roughly 90% appearing once. With respect to this clone: Antigen unknown.

The sample taken for sequencing was PBMCs. The receptor was isolated from a young woman in good health and CMV-seronegative. This chain joins TRBV15 and TRBJ2-7, with D possibly TRBD2 on 5 matching bases. CDR3 amino acids: CATSRDLKGGEQYF. The CDR3 bases are TGTGCCACCAGCAGAGATTTAAAGGGCGGGGAGCAGTACTTC.